A single sample gave rise to the 14 T cell receptor beta chains below, sequenced in a study of T cell responses to AZD1222 COVID-19 vaccine. Sequenced by immunoSEQ multiplex PCR; TCRdb stores in-frame clones only, minus some. The repertoire holds 75,000 to 100,000 clones, with 85% to 90% as singletons. The starting material was peripheral blood, obtained on day 0 of AZD1222 vaccination. Every receptor here comes from an adult in good health.

J is TRBJ2-5 and V is TRBV4-3; D gene uncertain. Per germline, CDR1 LGHNA and CDR2 YSLEER. Trimming shortened V by 4 bases and J by 5 bases, and 17 bases separated the two germline ends. The CDR3 runs 15 residues. CDR3 DNA sequence: TGCGCCAGCAGCCCGGGCGAGAGGACGTGGGAGACCCAGTACTTC. The encoded protein is CASSPGERTWETQYF.

This clone came up once. J is TRBJ2-7 and V is TRBV10-3; D is unresolved. Germline loops: CDR1 ENHRY, CDR2 SYGVKD. The CDR3 runs to 12 residues. Trimming pared 10 bases from V and 0 bases from J, leaving 10 bases between. The DNA for the CDR3 is TGTGCCACCCAGACTTACTCCTACGAGCAGTACTTC. Protein product: CATQTYSYEQYF.

The V call is TRBV5-1, the J call TRBJ2-2; the match to TRBD1 covers 7 bases. The junction had 4 bases not matched to a gene; V was cut back by 0 bases and J by 5 bases. From germline, CDR1 is SGHRS and CDR2 YFSETQ. The CDR3 consists of 15 residues. CDR3 DNA sequence: TGCGCCAGCAGCTTGGGAGGGGGCCTGACCGGGGAGCTGTTTTTT. Translating gives CASSLGGGLTGELFF.

The chain recombines TRBV2 with TRBJ2-1; TRBD2 aligns across 12 bases. The CDR3 contains 14 residues. Trimming cost V 9 bases and J 3 bases; bases outside gene matches: 3. Per the germline V gene, CDR1 is SNHLY and CDR2 is FYNNEI. CDR3 nucleotides: TGTGCCAGTCGGGGACTAGCGGGCTACAATGAGCAGTTCTTC. Amino acids: CASRGLAGYNEQFF.

V usage is TRBV6-5 and J usage is TRBJ2-6, with TRBD1 as a possible D gene (6 bases). Trimming stripped 6 bases from V and 2 bases from J, with 11 bases between. CDR1 and CDR2 from the germline V gene are MNHEY and SVGAGI. The CDR3 extends over 15 amino acids. In nucleotides, the CDR3 is TGTGCCAGCAGGTCACAGGGTACTGGGGCCAACGTCCTGACTTTC. Translating it yields CASRSQGTGANVLTF.

CDR3 sequence reads: CASSSSGRASNEQYF. In nucleotides, the CDR3 is TGTGCCAGCAGTAGTAGCGGGAGGGCTTCCAACGAGCAGTACTTC. This chain joins TRBV28 and TRBJ2-7, with TRBD2 matching over 11 bases. Looked up from germline, CDR1 is MDHEN and CDR2 is SYDVKM. The CDR3 extends over 15 amino acids. The ends lost 5 bases at V and 5 bases at J; junction bases unmatched: 8.

The rearrangement links TRBV7-8 to TRBJ1-5; TRBD1 matches 7 bases. The CDR3 totals 16 residues. Germline V gene data show CDR1 as SGHVS and CDR2 as FQNEAQ. Trimming cost V 5 bases and J 0 bases; bases outside gene matches: 7. CDR3 in DNA: TGTGCCAGCAGCCGAACGGGACAGTATAGCAATCAGCCCCAGCATTTT. Its protein product is CASSRTGQYSNQPQHF.

On this clone itself: Other DNA sequences of this sample code for an identical CDR3. This rearrangement joins TRBV28 to TRBJ1-5; D remains ambiguous. The germline V gene has CDR1 MDHEN and CDR2 SYDVKM. This CDR3 has 12 residues. Trimming left V 5 bases short and J 2 bases short, with 4 bases between. CDR3 amino acids: CASSPGNQPQHF. For the CDR3, the DNA is TGTGCCAGCAGTCCAGGCAATCAGCCCCAGCATTTT. The full variable domain, its missing parts supplied by reference TRBV28 and TRBJ1-5, is DVKVTQSSRYLVKRTGEKVFLECVQDMDHENMFWYRQDPGLGLRLIYFSYDVKMKEKGDIPEGYSVSREKKERFSLILESASTNQTSMYLCASSPGNQPQHFGDGTRLSIL.

The chain combines TRBV29-1 with TRBJ2-7; perhaps TRBD1 as D (6 bases). V was pared by 4 bases and J by 6 bases, with 16 bases between. CDR3 length: 13 amino acids. CDR1 is SQVTM and CDR2 is ANQGSEA in the germline V gene. The CDR3 sequence: CSVGRTVKSEQYF. CDR3 nucleotides: TGCAGCGTTGGTAGGACAGTTAAGAGCGAGCAGTACTTC.

This clone is a singleton in its sample. The chain joins TRBV5-1 to TRBJ2-5; 8 bases line up with TRBD2. CDR1 is SGHRS and CDR2 is YFSETQ in the germline V gene. The junction had 10 bases not matched to a gene; V was cut back by 4 bases and J by 5 bases. This CDR3 has 15 amino acids. Here the CDR3 reads CASSDPAGGWETQYF. The CDR3 DNA reads TGCGCCAGCAGCGACCCTGCGGGAGGCTGGGAGACCCAGTACTTC.

V gene TRBV7-2 combines with J gene TRBJ2-7, with D unclear. The germline V gene has CDR1 SGHTA and CDR2 FQGNSA. V lost 5 bases and J 2 bases, leaving 13 bases between the germline ends. The length of the CDR3 is 14 residues. The chain's CDR3 is CASSPPPTTYEQYF. CDR3 nucleotides: TGTGCCAGCAGCCCTCCCCCCACGACCTACGAGCAGTACTTC.

The chain carries TRBV7-2 and TRBJ2-7, with TRBD2 matching over 8 bases. Germline CDR1 SGHTA, CDR2 FQGNSA. The CDR3 is made up of 14 amino acids. Trimming removed 5 bases from V and 2 bases from J; junction bases left unmatched: 5. DNA for the CDR3: TGTGCCAGCAGCAACGGACTAGCCCCCTACGAGCAGTACTTC. Translating gives CASSNGLAPYEQYF.

V gene TRBV28 combines with J gene TRBJ2-7, with 7 bases matching TRBD1. There are 14 residues in the CDR3. Trimming cost V 8 bases and J 2 bases; bases outside gene matches: 9. CDR1 is MDHEN and CDR2 is SYDVKM in the germline V gene. The CDR3 loop reads CASLGGQPTYEQYF. CDR3 nucleotide sequence: TGTGCCAGCCTAGGGGGACAGCCTACCTACGAGCAGTACTTC.

A few counts support this clone. V is TRBV10-1 and J is TRBJ1-3; 7 nucleotides line up with TRBD1. CDR3 length equals 19 residues. V was pared by 6 bases and J by 0 bases, with 17 bases of the junction left unmatched. Germline V CDR1 and CDR2: WNHNN, SYGVQD (reference sequence). For the CDR3, the DNA is TGCGCCAGCAGCGAGACAGGGAGAGATCTACTTCGCTCTGGAAACACCATATATTTT. Translating gives CASSETGRDLLRSGNTIYF.